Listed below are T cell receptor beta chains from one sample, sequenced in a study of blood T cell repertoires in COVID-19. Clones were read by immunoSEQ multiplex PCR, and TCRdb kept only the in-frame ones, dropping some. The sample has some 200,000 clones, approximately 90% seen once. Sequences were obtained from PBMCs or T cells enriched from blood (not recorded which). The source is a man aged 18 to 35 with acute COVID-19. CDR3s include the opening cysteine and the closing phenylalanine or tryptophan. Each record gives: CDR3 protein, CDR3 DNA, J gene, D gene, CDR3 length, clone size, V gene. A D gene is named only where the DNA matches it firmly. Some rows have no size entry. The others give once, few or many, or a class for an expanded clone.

CASSFLAGALYEQYF	TGTGCCAGCAGCTTCCTAGCGGGAGCTCTCTACGAGCAGTACTTC	TRBJ2-7	TRBD2	15	-	TRBV7-8
CASSLGPRDGYTF	TGTGCCAGCAGCTTAGGTCCACGGGATGGCTACACCTTC	TRBJ1-2	-	13	-	TRBV7-9
CASRPGLAGKSNTGELFF	TGTGCCAGCAGACCTGGCCTAGCGGGAAAATCGAACACCGGGGAGCTGTTTTTT	TRBJ2-2	TRBD2	18	-	TRBV11-2
CSVGDSEKLFF	TGCAGCGTTGGGGACAGCGAAAAACTGTTTTTT	TRBJ1-4	TRBD1	11	once	TRBV29-1
CASSSPQGRNMNTEAFF	TGTGCCAGCAGCTCCCCACAGGGCAGAAACATGAACACTGAAGCTTTCTTT	TRBJ1-1	-	17	-	TRBV27
CASSEPGTGEAKNIQYF	TGCGCCAGCAGCGAACCCGGGACAGGGGAGGCCAAAAACATTCAGTACTTC	TRBJ2-4	TRBD1	17	-	TRBV5-1
CASSLAGDQPQHF	TGTGCCAGCAGCTTAGCGGGCGACCAGCCCCAGCATTTT	TRBJ1-5	-	13	-	TRBV7-9
CASSLSVWTEMNTEAFF	TGTGCCAGCAGCTTATCAGTGTGGACAGAGATGAACACTGAAGCTTTCTTT	TRBJ1-1	-	17	-	TRBV11-3
CASSRGNEQFF	TGTGCCAGCAGCAGGGGCAATGAGCAGTTCTTC	TRBJ2-1	-	11	once	TRBV27
CAWSVPAGCRNNEQFF	TGTGCCTGGAGTGTACCCGCGGGATGCCGCAACAATGAGCAGTTCTTC	TRBJ2-1	-	16	-	TRBV30
CASSLRGRNTGELFF	TGTGCCAGCAGTTTGCGAGGGAGGAACACCGGGGAGCTGTTTTTT	TRBJ2-2	-	15	-	TRBV27
CASTPTGIVTEAFF	TGTGCCAGCACCCCGACAGGGATTGTGACTGAAGCTTTCTTT	TRBJ1-1	TRBD1	14	-	TRBV27
CASRDDGSLWSEQYF	TGTGCCAGCAGGGATGACGGGAGTCTGTGGAGCGAGCAGTACTTC	TRBJ2-7	-	15	-	TRBV4-2
CASSLGLMNTEAFF	TGTGCCAGCAGCTTGGGACTTATGAACACTGAAGCTTTCTTT	TRBJ1-1	-	14	-	TRBV5-4
CASSPKLSSGRAYEQYF	TGTGCCAGCAGTCCAAAACTTTCTAGCGGGAGGGCCTACGAGCAGTACTTC	TRBJ2-7	TRBD2	17	-	TRBV2
CASSPTILQGAGESDEQYF	TGTGCCAGCTCACCTACGATCCTCCAAGGTGCGGGAGAAAGCGACGAGCAGTACTTC	TRBJ2-7	TRBD2	19	-	TRBV18
CALVLAGYEQYF	TGTGCCTTGGTACTAGCGGGCTACGAGCAGTACTTC	TRBJ2-7	TRBD2	12	few	TRBV30
CASSPKGDSNQPQHF	TGTGCCAGCAGCCCTAAGGGGGACAGCAATCAGCCCCAGCATTTT	TRBJ1-5	-	15	once	TRBV3-1/TRBV3-2
CAWYEGRFTGELFF	TGTGCCTGGTATGAGGGCAGGTTCACCGGGGAGCTGTTTTTT	TRBJ2-2	-	14	few	TRBV30
CASSSPPRYEQYF	TGTGCCAGCAGCTCTCCTCCGAGGTACGAGCAGTACTTC	TRBJ2-7	-	13	-	TRBV11-1
CSVGDSSYEQYF	TGCAGCGTTGGGGACAGCTCCTACGAGCAGTACTTC	TRBJ2-7	TRBD1	12	-	TRBV29-1
CASSPGVGREKLFF	TGTGCCAGCAGCCCAGGGGTGGGCCGCGAAAAACTGTTTTTT	TRBJ1-4	-	14	-	TRBV9
CATRPAGGTGELFF	TGTGCCACCCGTCCGGCAGGGGGCACCGGGGAGCTGTTTTTT	TRBJ2-2	TRBD1	14	once	TRBV4-2
CASSLLAIGETQYF	TGCGCCAGCAGCCTCCTAGCGATCGGGGAGACCCAGTACTTC	TRBJ2-5	-	14	once	TRBV5-1
CASSRAGVSGELFF	TGTGCCAGTAGCCGGGCAGGGGTATCCGGGGAGCTGTTTTTT	TRBJ2-2	-	14	-	TRBV19
CAISESASGGPQETQYF	TGTGCCATCAGTGAGTCGGCAAGCGGAGGCCCCCAAGAGACCCAGTACTTC	TRBJ2-5	-	17	-	TRBV10-3
CASSLTGVKLFF	TGTGCCAGCAGTCTTACAGGGGTAAAACTGTTTTTT	TRBJ1-4	TRBD1	12	-	TRBV12-3/TRBV12-4
CAWSVGPGRQNIQYF	TGTGCCTGGAGTGTCGGCCCGGGTAGGCAAAACATTCAGTACTTC	TRBJ2-4	-	15	-	TRBV30
CASRPTGSNSPLHF	TGTGCCAGCAGACCGACAGGGTCTAATTCACCCCTCCACTTT	TRBJ1-6	TRBD1	14	-	TRBV11-3
CASSLVLGGLSGNTIYF	TGCGCCAGCAGCTTGGTACTGGGGGGTCTCTCTGGAAACACCATATATTTT	TRBJ1-3	-	17	once	TRBV5-1
CASSHETGGADQPQHF	TGTGCCAGCTCACACGAGACAGGGGGCGCAGATCAGCCCCAGCATTTT	TRBJ1-5	TRBD1	16	-	TRBV18
CASSGPRGDGYTF	TGTGCCAGCAGCGGGCCCCGAGGTGATGGCTACACCTTC	TRBJ1-2	-	13	-	TRBV9
CASSEAGRGDSGNTIYF	TGTGCCAGCAGTGAAGCGGGCAGGGGGGACTCTGGAAACACCATATATTTT	TRBJ1-3	TRBD1	17	-	TRBV6-1
CASQGYSYEQYF	TGTGCCAGCCAGGGGTACTCCTACGAGCAGTACTTC	TRBJ2-7	-	12	-	TRBV2
CASRLQGGNTIYF	TGTGCCAGCAGGTTACAGGGGGGAAACACCATATATTTT	TRBJ1-3	TRBD1	13	-	TRBV12-3/TRBV12-4
CASSPGTGVGYEQYF	TGCGCCAGCAGCCCGGGGACAGGGGTTGGGTACGAGCAGTACTTC	TRBJ2-7	TRBD1	15	-	TRBV4-3
CATRVSGGRYEQYF	TGTGCCACCAGGGTTTCGGGAGGACGCTACGAGCAGTACTTC	TRBJ2-7	TRBD2	14	-	TRBV24-1
CASSEQGDNSPLHF	TGTGCCAGCAGTGAACAGGGGGATAATTCACCCCTCCACTTT	TRBJ1-6	TRBD1	14	-	TRBV25-1
CASSSSGSSYNEQFF	TGTGCCAGTAGTAGCAGCGGGAGCTCCTACAATGAGCAGTTCTTC	TRBJ2-1	TRBD2	15	-	TRBV19
CASSLDLRDRGKGETQYF	TGTGCCAGCAGCTTAGATCTGCGGGACAGGGGAAAAGGAGAGACCCAGTACTTC	TRBJ2-5	TRBD1	18	-	TRBV11-2
CASSLELADPNNEQFF	TGCGCCAGCAGCTTGGAGCTAGCGGACCCCAACAATGAGCAGTTCTTC	TRBJ2-1	TRBD2	16	-	TRBV5-1
CSVRTENTEAFF	TGCAGCGTTCGGACAGAGAACACTGAAGCTTTCTTT	TRBJ1-1	-	12	-	TRBV29-1
CASSQAPGGGANEKLFF	TGCGCCAGCAGCCAAGCTCCAGGGGGCGGTGCTAATGAAAAACTGTTTTTT	TRBJ1-4	TRBD1	17	-	TRBV4-1
CASSLLSRASSYEQYF	TGTGCCAGCAGTTTATTAAGCAGGGCGAGCTCCTACGAGCAGTACTTC	TRBJ2-7	-	16	-	TRBV27
CASSSIQGTNEKLFF	TGTGCCAGCAGCTCGATACAGGGGACTAATGAAAAACTGTTTTTT	TRBJ1-4	TRBD1	15	-	TRBV27
CASSSLGDSEAFF	TGTGCCAGCAGCTCATTAGGGGACAGTGAAGCTTTCTTT	TRBJ1-1	TRBD1	13	-	TRBV7-9
CASSQGLAGYEQYF	TGCGCCAGCAGCCAAGGACTAGCGGGGTACGAGCAGTACTTC	TRBJ2-7	TRBD2	14	-	TRBV4-1
CASNPSLVDEQFF	TGTGCCAGTAATCCCTCCCTTGTCGATGAGCAGTTCTTC	TRBJ2-1	-	13	-	TRBV19
CASSLWRYRGYTEAFF	TGTGCCAGCAGCCTTTGGAGGTACAGGGGGTACACTGAAGCTTTCTTT	TRBJ1-1	TRBD1	16	-	TRBV7-2
CASSVTSVKNEQYF	TGTGCCAGCAGCGTGACTAGCGTCAAGAACGAGCAGTACTTC	TRBJ2-7	TRBD2	14	-	TRBV9
CASSPRVDTQYF	TGTGCCAGCAGTCCCAGGGTAGATACGCAGTATTTT	TRBJ2-3	-	12	-	TRBV28
CASSTLQGAPMNTEAFF	TGCGCCAGCAGCACCCTACAGGGGGCCCCCATGAACACTGAAGCTTTCTTT	TRBJ1-1	TRBD1	17	-	TRBV5-1
CASSQGREGDHEQYF	TGCGCCAGCAGCCAAGGGCGGGAGGGGGACCACGAGCAGTACTTC	TRBJ2-7	TRBD2	15	-	TRBV4-1